One and the same sample provided the 27 T cell receptor beta chains below, sequenced in a study of T-cell memory formation after mild COVID-19. TCRdb re-called the 5' RACE reads with MiXCR, one entry per CDR3 protein. The sample records 250,000 to 300,000 distinct CDR3 sequences, 16% being singletons. Sequencing used PBMCs or a T cell subset sorted from them (not recorded which). Receptors originate from a young man who had mild COVID-19 (a few samples of this study predate the infection). Cell type and time point are not known.

This chain's CDR3 is CASSIVPGDEQYF. The CDR3 region has the DNA TGTGCCAGTAGTATAGTCCCAGGGGACGAGCAGTACTTC. J is TRBJ2-7 and V is TRBV19, with D possibly matching TRBD1 (6 bases). V lost 1 base, J lost 5 bases, and 9 bases lay in between. The V gene's germline CDR1 is LNHDA and CDR2 SQIVND (reference sequence). The CDR3 sequence is 13 residues long.

There are a few counts of this clonotype. V and J are TRBV9 and TRBJ2-2; 8 bases map to TRBD1. This CDR3 region has 16 residues. Germline loops: CDR1 SGDLS, CDR2 YYNGEE. V dropped 0 bases and J dropped 7; count of bases not matched to a gene: 8. The DNA of the CDR3 is TGTGCCAGCAGCGTAGCTGGTTGGACAGGGTACGGGGAGCTGTTTTTT. Amino acids: CASSVAGWTGYGELFF.

This clonotype was observed many times. The chain links TRBV7-8 to TRBJ1-3, with D hard to call. Trimming removed 3 bases from V and 2 bases from J, with 8 bases in between. The length of the CDR3 is 14 residues. From germline, CDR1 is SGHVS and CDR2 FQNEAQ. Here the CDR3 DNA reads TGTGCCAGCAGCTTTACCGGGCCTGGAAACACCATATATTTT. Translating it yields CASSFTGPGNTIYF. Full variable domain (rest looked up from reference TRBV7-8 and TRBJ1-3): GAGVSQSPRYKVAKRGQDVALRCDPISGHVSLFWYQQALGQGPEFLTYFQNEAQLDKSGLPSDRFFAERPEGSVSTLKIQRTQQEDSAVYLCASSFTGPGNTIYFGEGSWLTVV.

The chain employs TRBV5-1 and TRBJ2-3; D may be TRBD2 (6 bases). This CDR3 comprises 14 residues. Trimming stripped 6 bases from V and 3 bases from J, with 14 bases between. The germline gives CDR1 SGHRS, CDR2 YFSETQ. The CDR3 coding sequence is TGCGCCAGCATAGGCGGGGCGGCGACAGATACGCAGTATTTT. Its protein is CASIGGAATDTQYF.

The chain couples TRBV6-6 to TRBJ1-2; unclear D gene. The V gene's germline CDR1 is MNHNY and CDR2 SVGAGI (reference sequence). Trimming took off 2 bases at V and 2 bases at J, with 12 bases between the two ends. This CDR3 region has 15 residues. The CDR3 region is CASSYVTVANYGYTF. For the CDR3, the DNA is TGTGCCAGCAGTTACGTCACAGTAGCCAACTATGGCTACACCTTC.

Only a few counts were recorded for this clonotype. The chain recombines TRBV5-1 with TRBJ1-1; D is uncertain. The germline V and J ends were trimmed by 5 bases and 3 bases, with 14 bases remaining between them. The CDR3 loop spans 14 amino acids. In germline, CDR1 is SGHRS, CDR2 YFSETQ. CDR3 nucleotide sequence: TGCGCCAGCAGGAGGACTACCCGGGACACTGAAGCTTTCTTT. Amino acid sequence: CASRRTTRDTEAFF.

The chain carries TRBV11-2 and TRBJ2-1; 10 nucleotides match TRBD1. V lost 7 bases, J lost 8 bases, and 5 bases stayed unmatched. This CDR3 region has 13 residues. The germline V gene encodes CDR1 SGHAT and CDR2 FQNNGV. CDR3: CASTGQGMDEQFF. The CDR3 nucleotides are TGTGCCAGCACGGGACAGGGGATGGATGAGCAGTTCTTC.

The table lists this clonotype with a few counts. V usage is TRBV18 and J usage is TRBJ2-5; possibly TRBD1 for D (6 bases). The CDR3 covers 15 residues. The germline CDR1 and CDR2 sequences are KGHSH and LQKENI. The V gene lost 3 bases and the J gene lost 5 bases, with 16 bases spanning the gap. The CDR3 region is CASSPTRGDEETQYF. The DNA for the CDR3 is TGTGCCAGCTCACCCACCAGGGGAGATGAGGAGACCCAGTACTTC.

This rearrangement joins TRBV4-2 to TRBJ2-7; TRBD2 is a possible D gene (5 bases). The germline V and J ends were trimmed by 0 bases and 4 bases, with 13 bases remaining between them. This CDR3 has 15 residues. Germline CDR1 LGHNA, CDR2 YNFKEQ. This chain's CDR3 is CASSQEGNRGYEQYF. The CDR3 DNA follows: TGTGCCAGCAGCCAAGAAGGTAACCGCGGGTACGAGCAGTACTTC.

In this sample, this clonotype turned up a few times. V and J are TRBV7-9 and TRBJ2-1; tentative D call: TRBD1 (6 bases). Germline loops: CDR1 SEHNR, CDR2 FQNEAQ (reference sequence). CDR3 size: 13 residues. Trimming pared 5 bases from V and 7 bases from J, leaving 12 bases between. The CDR3 spells CASSLGARNEQFF. The CDR3 region has the DNA TGTGCCAGCAGCCTGGGGGCTCGGAATGAGCAGTTCTTC.

This clonotype was observed a handful of times. The gene calls are TRBV7-8 and TRBJ2-7; maybe TRBD2 (6 bases). Germline-derived CDR1 and CDR2 are SGHVS and FQNEAQ. The CDR3 has 14 residues. V dropped 4 bases and J dropped 1 base, with 11 bases sitting between them. This CDR3 is CASSSTGRSYEQYV. As DNA, the CDR3 is TGTGCCAGCAGCTCGACCGGGAGATCCTACGAGCAGTACGTC.

This clonotype turned up a few times. The rearrangement uses TRBV27 and TRBJ2-3; 8 nucleotides line up with TRBD2. Germline lookup yields CDR1 MNHEY and CDR2 SMNVEV (reference sequence). The V and J ends lost 4 bases and 8 bases, in that order; junction bases with no gene match: 11. This CDR3 is built from 15 residues. As DNA, the CDR3 is TGTGCCAGCAGTTCTGGGACTAGGGCACGCGGTACGCAGTATTTT. This translates into CASSSGTRARGTQYF.

The chain carries TRBV4-2 and TRBJ1-6; weak D call: TRBD1 (6 bases). V was clipped by 1 base and J by 10 bases, with 14 bases between them. The length of the CDR3 is 15 residues. Germline lookup yields CDR1 LGHNA and CDR2 YNFKEQ. In DNA, the CDR3 is TGTGCCAGCAGCCAAGCCGGAACAGGGAGGTCACCCCTCCACTTT. Protein sequence: CASSQAGTGRSPLHF.

The V call is TRBV4-2, the J call TRBJ2-3; 9 nucleotides agree with TRBD1. The junction had 15 bases not matched to a gene; V was cut back by 6 bases and J by 8 bases. The CDR3 covers 16 residues. Germline CDR1 is LGHNA and CDR2 is YNFKEQ. CDR3 residues: CASRQQGAPPQATQYF. The CDR3 DNA reads TGTGCCAGCAGGCAACAGGGGGCTCCCCCCCAGGCTACGCAGTATTTT.

This clonotype was detected only a few times. The genes are TRBV6-2 or TRBV6-3 and TRBJ2-3; tentatively, D is TRBD1 or TRBD2 (5 bases each). The V end was cut by 6 bases, the J end by 5 bases, with 9 bases between. CDR3 length equals 12 residues. CDR1 MNHEY and CDR2 SVGEGT come from the germline V gene. CDR3 sequence: CASRGDGDTQYF. CDR3 bases: TGTGCCAGCAGGGGGGACGGAGATACGCAGTATTTT.

This chain joins TRBV10-3 and TRBJ2-7, with D tentatively TRBD2 (5 bases). Germline V gene sequence: CDR1 ENHRY, CDR2 SYGVKD. V lost 4 bases and J 6 bases, leaving 7 bases between the germline ends. The CDR3 is 11 residues long. The CDR3 DNA sequence: TGTGCCATCAGTGGCCTAGCCGAGCAGTACGTC. Amino acid sequence: CAISGLAEQYV.

The chain uses TRBV12-3 or TRBV12-4 and TRBJ1-1; tentative D call: TRBD1 (5 bases). The CDR3 consists of 14 residues. Trimming took 3 bases from V and 4 from J, leaving 12 bases between them. The CDR3, as DNA: TGTGCCAGCAGTTTTTGGGGGATCGGCACTGAAGCTTTCTTT. Its translation: CASSFWGIGTEAFF.

The chain employs TRBV6-2 or TRBV6-3 and TRBJ2-1; possibly TRBD2 for D (5 bases). Germline CDR1 reads MNHEY; CDR2 reads SVGEGT. V gave up 8 bases and J gave up 0 bases, with 23 bases separating them. The CDR3 loop spans 18 amino acids. CDR3 coding DNA: TGTGCCAGCCGAGAGGGTCTTTTCGGGGTAAGCTCCTACAATGAGCAGTTCTTC. Translating gives CASREGLFGVSSYNEQFF.

This clonotype was recorded at least ten times. V and J are TRBV7-2 and TRBJ2-5; tentative D call: TRBD1 (6 bases). Per germline, CDR1 SGHTA and CDR2 FQGNSA. With 5 bases removed from V and 4 bases from J, the gap between germline ends came to 14 bases. There are 14 residues in the CDR3. DNA of the CDR3: TGTGCCAGCAGCAAAGACAGGTCGGGAGAGACCCAGTACTTC. It is translated as CASSKDRSGETQYF.

This chain connects TRBV12-3 or TRBV12-4 to TRBJ1-2; D is possibly TRBD1 (5 bases). Trimming shortened V by 1 base and J by 8 bases, and 11 bases separated the two germline ends. This CDR3 contains 13 residues. The CDR3, as DNA: TGTGCCAGCAGTTTAGGGCTGGGGCTGGGCTACACCTTC. Its protein is CASSLGLGLGYTF.

In this sample, this clonotype turned up a few times. This sequence joins TRBV7-2 and TRBJ1-2; tentative D call: TRBD1 (5 bases). The CDR3 extends over 13 amino acids. Germline V gene lookup returns CDR1 SGHTA and CDR2 FQGNSA. V was cut by 5 bases and J by 8 bases, with 15 bases left in between. The CDR3 here is CASSPSGGVGYTF. In DNA, the CDR3 is TGTGCCAGCAGCCCGAGCGGAGGGGTGGGCTACACCTTC.

The chain combines TRBV18 with TRBJ2-7, with 11 positions matching TRBD1. The trim removed 5 bases at V and 3 bases at J, leaving 3 bases unmatched. CDR3 length: 14 residues. Germline CDR1 is KGHSH and CDR2 is LQKENI. CDR3 region: CASSAGTGGYEQYF. The CDR3 DNA reads TGTGCCAGCTCAGCCGGGACAGGGGGCTACGAGCAGTACTTC.

The sample holds a few counts of this clonotype. CDR3 residues: CASSPNQRSNEQFF. CDR3 DNA sequence: TGTGCCAGCTCACCTAACCAGCGGAGTAATGAGCAGTTCTTC. This sequence joins TRBV18 and TRBJ2-1; D is possibly TRBD2 (5 bases). The CDR3 extends over 14 amino acids. From germline, CDR1 is KGHSH and CDR2 LQKENI. Trimming stripped 3 bases from V and 7 bases from J, with 13 bases between.

This clonotype was counted only a few times. The J gene is TRBJ2-7, the V gene TRBV12-3 or TRBV12-4; D remains unclear. The ends were cut back, 4 bases at V and 3 bases at J, with 7 bases in the middle. The CDR3 is 12 amino acids. This CDR3 reads CASSSDGYEQYF. DNA for the CDR3: TGTGCCAGCAGTTCGGACGGCTACGAGCAGTACTTC.

This clonotype turned up a few times. V is TRBV6-5 and J is TRBJ2-3, with no clear D. V gave up 0 bases and J gave up 6 bases, with 7 bases separating them. In germline, CDR1 is MNHEY, CDR2 SVGAGI. The CDR3 contains 13 residues. For the CDR3, the DNA is TGTGCCAGCAGTTACTCGCGATTGGATACGCAGTATTTT. Residues: CASSYSRLDTQYF.

This clonotype was seen a handful of times. The chain recombines TRBV28 with TRBJ1-1, with a weak D call TRBD1 (6 bases). Per germline, CDR1 MDHEN and CDR2 SYDVKM. The CDR3 spans 11 residues. DNA for the CDR3: TGTGGGACGGGGGCGAACACTGAAGCTTTCTTT. Translation gives CGTGANTEAFF. Filled out from reference TRBV28 and TRBJ1-1, the complete variable domain reads DVKVTQSSRYLVKRTGEKVFLECVQDMDHENMFWYRQDPGLGLRLIYFSYDVKMKEKGDIPEGYSVSREKKERFSLILESASTNQTSMYLCGTGANTEAFFGQGTRLTVV.

This clonotype was recorded many times. The chain has TRBV7-6 and TRBJ1-4; no clear D gene. CDR1 and CDR2 from the germline V gene are SGHVS and FNYEAQ. This CDR3 spans 14 amino acids. V was clipped by 0 bases and J by 0 bases, with 2 bases between them. CDR3 DNA sequence: TGTGCCAGCAGCTTAGCCGCAACTAATGAAAAACTGTTTTTT. This sequence encodes CASSLAATNEKLFF. Full variable domain (missing parts from reference TRBV7-6 and TRBJ1-4): GAGVSQSPRYKVTKRGQDVALRCDPISGHVSLYWYRQALGQGPEFLTYFNYEAQQDKSGLPNDRFSAERPEGSISTLTIQRTEQRDSAMYRCASSLAATNEKLFFGSGTQLSVL.